Below are 8 T cell receptor beta chains sequenced from a single sample in a study of blood T cell repertoires in COVID-19. The method was immunoSEQ multiplex PCR; TCRdb's version includes in-frame clones alone and lacks a portion of them. The data hold approximately 140,000 clones, with 70% to 90% observed a single time. Sequences were obtained from peripheral blood. The receptors come from a man aged 65 to 85 with active COVID-19.

The V and J genes are TRBV18 and TRBJ2-1, with D unresolved. This CDR3 comprises 13 residues. Germline lookup yields CDR1 KGHSH and CDR2 LQKENI. Trimming removed 6 bases at V and 8 bases at J, with 14 bases between. The CDR3 DNA is TGTGCCAGCTCCCTCAACCCGGGTGATGAGCAGTTCTTC. Translated: CASSLNPGDEQFF.

This rearrangement joins TRBV7-2 to TRBJ2-3; 7 positions match TRBD1. The V gene end was trimmed by 5 bases and the J gene end by 4 bases; junction bases not matched to a gene: 6. This CDR3 contains 14 residues. Per germline, CDR1 SGHTA and CDR2 FQGNSA. CDR3 nucleotide sequence: TGTGCCAGCAGCCGCAACAGGGGCGCAGATACGCAGTATTTT. It specifies CASSRNRGADTQYF.

The chain is built from TRBV28 and TRBJ2-3; D call uncertain. The CDR3 totals 12 residues. V was trimmed by 6 bases and J by 5 bases, leaving 9 bases between them. CDR1 and CDR2 from the germline V gene are MDHEN and SYDVKM. CDR3 sequence reads: CASSPPVDTQYF. The CDR3 coding sequence is TGTGCCAGCAGCCCCCCGGTAGATACGCAGTATTTT.

The chain uses TRBV19 and TRBJ2-1, with 9 bases aligning to TRBD2. The germline CDR1 and CDR2 sequences are LNHDA and SQIVND (reference sequence). This CDR3 has 12 residues. The V segment lost 4 bases and the J segment 14 bases; nucleotides outside the gene matches: 6. The CDR3 coding sequence is TGTGCCAGTAGTACCCCTCTAGCGGGAAAGTTCTTC. Translating gives CASSTPLAGKFF.

V gene TRBV4-2 combines with J gene TRBJ2-3, with 8 bases identical to TRBD2. The CDR3 extends over 16 amino acids. V was clipped by 4 bases and J by 6 bases; unmatched bases: 12. CDR1 is LGHNA, CDR2 YNFKEQ, per germline. The CDR3 region has the DNA TGTGCCAGCAGCCGGGACGGGACTAGGGGAACGGATACGCAGTATTTT. This encodes CASSRDGTRGTDTQYF.

V is TRBV4-2 and J is TRBJ2-1, with a tentative D call TRBD1 (7 bases). The CDR3 totals 15 residues. V dropped 2 bases and J dropped 6 bases, with 14 bases sitting between them. Germline-derived CDR1 and CDR2 are LGHNA and YNFKEQ. The chain's CDR3 is CASSQSQGEVNEQFF. Written as DNA, the CDR3 is TGTGCCAGCAGCCAAAGCCAGGGGGAGGTCAATGAGCAGTTCTTC.

The CDR3 is CSARDYLYNEQFF. The CDR3 DNA follows: TGCAGCGCGCGAGACTATCTTTACAATGAGCAGTTCTTC. This sequence joins TRBV29-1 and TRBJ2-1; tentatively, D is TRBD2 (5 bases). The CDR3 totals 13 residues. CDR1 is SQVTM, CDR2 ANQGSEA, per germline. The ends were cut back, 7 bases at V and 4 bases at J, with 14 bases in the middle.

This CDR3 is CASSPGLAGSYEQYF. The CDR3 DNA reads TGTGCCAGTAGCCCGGGACTAGCGGGGTCCTACGAGCAGTACTTC. V is TRBV19 and J is TRBJ2-7; 13 bases are a match to TRBD2. Germline V gene sequence: CDR1 LNHDA, CDR2 SQIVND (reference sequence). This CDR3 is built from 15 residues. Trimming removed 6 bases from V and 1 base from J; junction bases left unmatched: 3.